The clone carrying this TCR beta chain was seen at least ten times. Its cognate antigen is unknown. Individual cDNA molecules were tagged with unique molecular identifiers, the study reported. From the 5' RACE reads, TCRdb called clonotypes with MiXCR, one entry per CDR3 protein. The table has 97,000 or so distinct CDR3 sequences, 11% seen once. The sample comes from a study of early T cells in non-severe SARS-CoV-2 infection. Looking at the study overall: Sequencing used unsorted whole-blood bulk RNA, so chains lack pairing. Study-level findings and limits: Comparison of clonotypes with VDJdb favored anti-spike CD8 responses while missing private and CD4 specificities.

The V gene's germline CDR1 is DFQATT and CDR2 SNEGSKA (reference sequence). V lost 2 bases to trimming and J lost 8 bases; unmatched junction nucleotides: 11. The CDR3 runs 15 residues. The receptor was isolated from an adult who was a healthcare worker with PCR-confirmed SARS-CoV-2 infection or an uninfected control (not recorded which). Sequences were derived from whole blood, sampled at baseline. The chain couples TRBV20-1 to TRBJ2-1, with 8 bases matching TRBD2. The CDR3 DNA is TGCAGTGCTAGACCCCCCGGGACTAGAGTTTATGAGCAGTTCTTC. Its translation: CSARPPGTRVYEQFF.